This TCR beta chain was sequenced for a study of CD8 T cells in Susac syndrome. Study results and limitations: Acknowledgment was made by the study that its TCR sequencing and HLA analysis involved a relatively small number of individuals.

RNA amounts of roughly 0.5 to 1 ug underwent reverse transcription with random hexamers. Coverage of TCR beta CDR3 amplification by immunoSEQ multiplex PCR extended to 54 Vbeta and 13 Jbeta. TCRdb re-called the immunoSEQ multiplex PCR reads with MiXCR, one entry per CDR3 protein. The sample has about 160,000 distinct CDR3 sequences; just under 95% are singletons. Of note for this clonotype: What it binds is unknown.

TCR beta sequencing was performed on blood CD8+ and CD4+ T cells. Healthy donors served as age- and sex-matched controls. V lost 5 bases to trimming and J lost 2 bases, with 13 bases between them. There are 14 residues in the CDR3. Germline V gives CDR1 SGHTA, CDR2 FQGNSA. The sequence derives from a human donor in good health. Sequences were obtained from CD4+ T cells from PBMCs. The V and J genes are TRBV7-2 and TRBJ2-7; no clear D. The CDR3 protein is CASSPYGLPYEQYF. The CDR3 nucleotides read TGTGCCAGCAGCCCCTACGGGCTGCCCTACGAGCAGTACTTC.